This T cell receptor (beta chain) was identified in a study of beta chain features in type 1 diabetes. In the study overall: Age and gender were similar between patients and healthy donors, as were cell yields. The study, taken as a whole, reports: PCR may have favored shorter templates equally in patients and controls. Type 1 diabetes patients had TCRB CDR3s that were shorter (moderately but significantly so) in all four CD4+ subsets.

This clone came up a few times. What it binds is not known. The CDR3 runs 14 residues. V was pared by 7 bases and J by 5 bases, with 11 bases of the junction left unmatched. Germline CDR1 KGHSH, CDR2 LQKENI. The investigators reverse transcribed all of the isolated RNA, so they sequenced expressed TCRB transcripts. Sequencing was performed with immunoSEQ multiplex PCR; in TCRdb, only in-frame clones are kept and a portion is missing. The table lists hundreds of thousands of clones, 13% of them singletons. Sequenced: naive CD4+ T cells from blood. This sequence joins TRBV18 and TRBJ2-7; 7 bases fit TRBD1. The TCR originated in a man between 18 and 35 years old with type 1 diabetes. The CDR3 sequence is CASLLDRETHEQYF. The CDR3 DNA reads as TGTGCCAGCTTACTTGACAGGGAGACCCACGAGCAGTACTTC.